Below are 28 T cell receptor beta chains sequenced from a single sample in a study of T cell changes during pregnancy in multiple sclerosis. Using immunoSEQ multiplex PCR, the repertoire was profiled, and TCRdb retains in-frame clones only, with some absent. Found here are some 95,000 clones, 85% to 95% of them singletons; the top ten hold about 2.4%. The material sequenced was peripheral blood, taken in the first trimester of pregnancy. The receptors originated from a female donor with multiple sclerosis, enrolled in a pregnancy study.

V usage is TRBV4-3 and J usage is TRBJ2-7; perhaps TRBD1 as D (5 bases). The CDR3 is 15 amino acids. Per the germline V gene, CDR1 is LGHNA and CDR2 is YSLEER. V gave up 0 bases and J gave up 7 bases, with 16 bases separating them. The CDR3: CASSQDRAGPWEQYF. The DNA of the CDR3 is TGCGCCAGCAGCCAAGATCGGGCAGGGCCGTGGGAGCAGTACTTC.

The rearrangement joins TRBV27 to TRBJ2-1, with 10 bases matching TRBD1. Germline CDR1 reads MNHEY; CDR2 reads SMNVEV (reference sequence). This CDR3 region has 15 residues. V lost 3 bases, J lost 2 bases, and 1 base stayed unmatched. Here the CDR3 reads CASSFDRGPYNEQFF. The CDR3 coding sequence is TGTGCCAGCAGTTTCGACAGGGGGCCCTACAATGAGCAGTTCTTC.

This sequence joins TRBV6-5 and TRBJ1-1; D gene ambiguous. Trimming stripped 10 bases from V and 0 bases from J, with 15 bases between. CDR1 and CDR2 (germline): MNHEY, SVGAGI. The CDR3 totals 14 residues. The CDR3 is CATRRDIMNTEAFF. CDR3 DNA sequence: TGTGCCACCCGACGGGATATCATGAACACTGAAGCTTTCTTT.

V usage is TRBV18 and J usage is TRBJ2-5; 9 nucleotides align to TRBD1. After removal of 2 bases from V and 4 bases from J, the junction contained 2 bases not matched to a gene. Looked up from germline, CDR1 is KGHSH and CDR2 is LQKENI. CDR3 size: 14 residues. The CDR3 loop reads CASSPTGGGETQYF. CDR3 coding DNA: TGTGCCAGCTCACCAACAGGGGGCGGAGAGACCCAGTACTTC.

The rearrangement joins TRBV25-1 to TRBJ1-1; no reliable D call. CDR3 length: 14 amino acids. Trimming pared 4 bases from V and 2 bases from J, leaving 11 bases between. Per germline, CDR1 MGHDK and CDR2 SYGVNS. The CDR3 DNA is TGTGCCAGCAGTGCTTGGGGAGGCAACACTGAAGCTTTCTTT. Protein: CASSAWGGNTEAFF.

This clone was counted only a few times. The gene calls are TRBV27 and TRBJ1-1, with D unresolved. Germline V CDR1 and CDR2: MNHEY, SMNVEV (reference sequence). The CDR3 totals 12 residues. The V end was cut by 6 bases, the J end by 1 base, with 6 bases between. In DNA, the CDR3 is TGTGCCAGCAGGAGATCGAACACTGAAGCTTTCTTT. Protein: CASRRSNTEAFF.

The V call is TRBV29-1, the J call TRBJ2-7; the D is unclear. Between the trimmed V and J ends, which lost 1 base and 3 bases, there was a span of 7 bases. The CDR3 consists of 12 residues. CDR1 and CDR2 from the germline V gene are SQVTM and ANQGSEA. As DNA, the CDR3 is TGCAGCGTTGAAGGGAGAAACTACGAGCAGTACTTC. It specifies CSVEGRNYEQYF.

This sequence joins TRBV7-2 and TRBJ2-7; 7 positions agree with TRBD1. CDR1 is SGHTA and CDR2 is FQGNSA in the germline V gene. This CDR3 is built from 17 residues. Losses at the gene ends were 4 bases for V and 1 base for J; bases not matched to a gene: 13. DNA for the CDR3: TGTGCCAGCAGCTCAGGGGACAGATTCTCACCATCCTACGAGCAGTACTTC. Its protein product is CASSSGDRFSPSYEQYF. The variable domain in full, completed from reference TRBV7-2 and TRBJ2-7, reads GAGVSQSPSNKVTEKGKDVELRCDPISGHTALYWYRQSLGQGLEFLIYFQGNSAPDKSGLPSDRFSAERTGGSVSTLTIQRTQQEDSAVYLCASSSGDRFSPSYEQYFGPGTRLTVT.

V and J are TRBV11-3 and TRBJ2-5; 14 nucleotides agree with TRBD2. The CDR3 runs 15 residues. V lost 4 bases, J lost 4 bases, and 2 bases stayed unmatched. The germline V gene has CDR1 SGHNT and CDR2 YENEEA. CDR3: CASSSGLAGVETQYF. The DNA of the CDR3 is TGTGCCAGCAGCTCGGGACTAGCGGGAGTAGAGACCCAGTACTTC. Full variable domain (remainder filled in from reference TRBV11-3 and TRBJ2-5): EAGVVQSPRYKIIEKKQPVAFWCNPISGHNTLYWYLQNLGQGPELLIRYENEEAVDDSQLPKDRFSAERLKGVDSTLKIQPAELGDSAVYLCASSSGLAGVETQYFGPGTRLLVL.

The chain links TRBV7-9 to TRBJ2-1, with D uncertain. The CDR3 is made up of 13 amino acids. The V end was cut by 7 bases, the J end by 9 bases, with 16 bases between. Germline CDR1 is SEHNR and CDR2 is FQNEAQ (reference sequence). CDR3 nucleotide sequence: TGTGCCAGCACCTTCTCTGAAGCCGGTGAGCAGTTCTTC. Its protein is CASTFSEAGEQFF.

The rearrangement uses TRBV6-5 and TRBJ1-4; no clear D gene. Trimming pared 8 bases from V and 3 bases from J, leaving 16 bases between. This CDR3 region has 15 residues. Germline-derived CDR1 and CDR2 are MNHEY and SVGAGI. The CDR3 reads CASSHSEGANEKLFF. Written as DNA, the CDR3 is TGTGCCAGCTCCCACTCAGAGGGTGCTAATGAAAAACTGTTTTTT.

The chain uses TRBV7-2 and TRBJ2-7; 11 bases are shared with TRBD2. Losses at the gene ends were 2 bases for V and 2 bases for J; bases not matched to a gene: 2. CDR1 is SGHTA, CDR2 FQGNSA, per germline. The CDR3 is made up of 15 amino acids. In DNA, the CDR3 is TGTGCCAGCAGCTTAATAGCGGGAGGGCCCTACGAGCAGTACTTC. Protein product: CASSLIAGGPYEQYF.

The rearrangement links TRBV7-6 to TRBJ2-5; D possibly corresponds to TRBD2 (5 bases). V was clipped by 7 bases and J by 4 bases, with 16 bases between them. From germline, CDR1 is SGHVS and CDR2 FNYEAQ. The CDR3 runs to 14 residues. CDR3 loop: CASTKTPRGETQYF. CDR3 nucleotide sequence: TGTGCCAGCACCAAAACTCCTCGGGGAGAGACCCAGTACTTC.

In this sample, this clone turned up once. The chain is built from TRBV4-2 and TRBJ1-2; D is possibly TRBD1 (5 bases). The V end lost 1 base, the J end lost 7 bases, and 16 bases lay between the germline ends. The V gene's germline CDR1 is LGHNA and CDR2 YNFKEQ. The CDR3 loop spans 15 amino acids. CDR3 in amino acids: CASSQGSAQVAGYTF. In nucleotides, the CDR3 is TGTGCCAGCAGCCAAGGATCAGCACAGGTGGCTGGCTACACCTTC.

The chain carries TRBV7-8 and TRBJ1-2, with TRBD1 matching over 12 bases. Germline CDR1 SGHVS, CDR2 FQNEAQ. This CDR3 comprises 19 residues. After removal of 5 bases from V and 6 bases from J, the junction contained 19 bases not matched to a gene. The CDR3 loop is CASSPRTRDRGHPPHGYTF. CDR3 DNA sequence: TGTGCCAGCAGCCCAAGAACCCGGGACAGGGGGCACCCTCCTCATGGCTACACCTTC.

The gene calls are TRBV19 and TRBJ2-7; perhaps TRBD1 as D (6 bases). The germline gives CDR1 LNHDA, CDR2 SQIVND (reference sequence). The CDR3 contains 17 residues. The V and J ends lost 4 bases and 2 bases respectively, with 21 bases between them. The DNA of the CDR3 is TGTGCCAGTAGTAACGTACCGGACAGCACAGGAGCCTACGAGCAGTACTTC. Protein product: CASSNVPDSTGAYEQYF.

CDR3 DNA sequence: TGCAGCGTTGAAGGCGGGGTCCTGGACTATGGCTACACCTTC. It codes for CSVEGGVLDYGYTF. The chain employs TRBV29-1 and TRBJ1-2, with D hard to call. The CDR3 is 14 residues long. V was shortened by 1 base and J by 3 bases, with 12 bases between the two germline ends. Germline V CDR1 and CDR2: SQVTM, ANQGSEA.

This chain uses TRBV6-4 with TRBJ1-5; 8 nucleotides match TRBD1. This CDR3 is built from 17 residues. Unmatched junction bases numbered 9, after V lost 2 bases and J lost 3 bases. Germline CDR1 MRHNA, CDR2 SNTAGT. CDR3 nucleotides: TGTGCCAGCAGTGACCGTCTGGGGACAGGACACAATCAGCCCCAGCATTTT. Translated, it gives CASSDRLGTGHNQPQHF.

The chain uses TRBV28 and TRBJ2-4; 7 positions agree with TRBD1. J was trimmed by 6 bases and V by 2 bases; bases with no gene match: 4. The CDR3 has 14 residues. Germline V lookup: CDR1 MDHEN, CDR2 SYDVKM. The CDR3, as DNA: TGTGCCAGCAGTTTAACCGGGACAGCAAACATTCAGTACTTC. Protein sequence: CASSLTGTANIQYF.

The V gene is TRBV2, the J gene TRBJ1-4, with TRBD1 matching over 7 bases. This CDR3 is 17 amino acids long. Germline V gene lookup returns CDR1 SNHLY and CDR2 FYNNEI. The J segment lost 3 bases and the V segment lost 5 bases, leaving 12 bases of the junction unmatched. The CDR3 DNA reads TGTGCCAGCAGTTCCCAGGGGGATGGCTCGGCTAATGAAAAACTGTTTTTT. This gives the protein CASSSQGDGSANEKLFF.

The rearrangement uses TRBV4-1 and TRBJ2-2; 9 bases agree with TRBD1. Germline V gene data show CDR1 as MGHRA and CDR2 as YSYEKL. The CDR3 totals 18 residues. The V and J ends lost 3 bases and 3 bases, in that order; junction bases with no gene match: 11. The CDR3 DNA is TGCGCCAGCAGCCAGGAGGGGCCCACAGGGGGCTACACCGGGGAGCTGTTTTTT. Its translation is CASSQEGPTGGYTGELFF.

This chain uses TRBV5-1 with TRBJ2-6, with unresolved D. Germline CDR1 SGHRS, CDR2 YFSETQ. V was clipped by 4 bases and J by 9 bases, with 17 bases between them. The CDR3 totals 15 residues. The CDR3 DNA reads TGCGCCAGCAGCCCGACCCGTGGTGCGGACAACGTCCTGACTTTC. Translated, it gives CASSPTRGADNVLTF. Combining the CDR3 with reference TRBV5-1 and TRBJ2-6 gives the whole variable domain KAGVTQTPRYLIKTRGQQVTLSCSPISGHRSVSWYQQTPGQGLQFLFEYFSETQRNKGNFPGRFSGRQFSNSRSEMNVSTLELGDSALYLCASSPTRGADNVLTFGAGSRLTVL.

The genes are TRBV5-5 and TRBJ1-1; the match to TRBD1 covers 8 bases. Germline values: CDR1 SGHKS, CDR2 YYEKEE (reference sequence). This CDR3 region has 16 residues. V dropped 2 bases and J dropped 1; count of bases not matched to a gene: 7. DNA of the CDR3: TGTGCCAGCAGCTTTTACTCCGACAGGGGGAACACTGAAGCTTTCTTT. It translates to CASSFYSDRGNTEAFF.

Only one count was recorded for this clone. V gene TRBV28 combines with J gene TRBJ1-5, with TRBD1 matching over 8 bases. V trimming: 5 bases; J trimming: 4 bases; junction bases outside the gene matches: 13. Germline CDR1 is MDHEN and CDR2 is SYDVKM. The CDR3 length is 17 residues. Written as DNA, the CDR3 is TGTGCCAGCAGTCCAAAGGGACAGGCGGGCGAAAATCAGCCCCAGCATTTT. It specifies CASSPKGQAGENQPQHF.

As DNA, the CDR3 is TGTGCCATCAGTGCGGCAGGGTTCGGCAATCAGCCCCAGCATTTT. It is translated as CAISAAGFGNQPQHF. The V and J genes are TRBV10-3 and TRBJ1-5; TRBD1 is a possible D gene (5 bases). This CDR3 is built from 15 residues. Germline CDR1 reads ENHRY; CDR2 reads SYGVKD. Trimming shortened V by 4 bases and J by 2 bases, and 12 bases separated the two germline ends.

The chain recombines TRBV2 with TRBJ1-5; D possibly corresponds to TRBD1 (6 bases). The CDR3 consists of 18 residues. Germline-derived CDR1 and CDR2 are SNHLY and FYNNEI. Between the trimmed V and J ends, which lost 6 bases and 3 bases, there was a span of 24 bases. CDR3 DNA sequence: TGTGCCAGCAGCCTGGGAGGGGGGGAGTGGGCTCCCAATCAGCCCCAGCATTTT. Protein product: CASSLGGGEWAPNQPQHF.

This clone was counted a single time. The sample carries other DNA sequences with the same CDR3. The chain combines TRBV27 with TRBJ2-1; a weak D match, TRBD2 (7 bases). CDR1 is MNHEY and CDR2 is SMNVEV in the germline V gene (reference sequence). The CDR3 totals 15 residues. Deletions cut 4 bases from V and 5 bases from J, with 15 bases between. CDR3 region: CASSSGTSGDNEQFF. The DNA for the CDR3 is TGTGCCAGCAGTTCCGGGACAAGCGGGGACAATGAGCAGTTCTTC.

This sequence joins TRBV28 and TRBJ2-2; 7 nucleotides agree with TRBD1. V gave up 6 bases and J gave up 1 base; unmatched junction bases: 11. There are 17 residues in the CDR3. CDR1 is MDHEN, CDR2 SYDVKM, per germline. The CDR3 nucleotides are TGTGCCAGCAGCCTAAGAGACCGGGACAGGAACACCGGGGAGCTGTTTTTT. This sequence encodes CASSLRDRDRNTGELFF.